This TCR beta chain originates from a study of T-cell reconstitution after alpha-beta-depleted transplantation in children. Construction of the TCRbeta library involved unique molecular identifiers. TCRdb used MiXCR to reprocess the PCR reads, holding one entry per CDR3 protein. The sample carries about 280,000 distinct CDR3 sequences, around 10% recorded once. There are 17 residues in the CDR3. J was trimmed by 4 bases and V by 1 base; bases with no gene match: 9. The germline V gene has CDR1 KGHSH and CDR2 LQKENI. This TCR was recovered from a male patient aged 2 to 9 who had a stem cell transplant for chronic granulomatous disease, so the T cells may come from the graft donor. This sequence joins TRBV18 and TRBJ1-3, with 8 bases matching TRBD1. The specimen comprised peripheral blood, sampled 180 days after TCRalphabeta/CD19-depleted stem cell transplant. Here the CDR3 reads CASSPLRDRGKGNTIYF. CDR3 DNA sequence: TGTGCCAGCTCACCACTTCGCGACAGGGGAAAAGGAAACACCATATATTTT.